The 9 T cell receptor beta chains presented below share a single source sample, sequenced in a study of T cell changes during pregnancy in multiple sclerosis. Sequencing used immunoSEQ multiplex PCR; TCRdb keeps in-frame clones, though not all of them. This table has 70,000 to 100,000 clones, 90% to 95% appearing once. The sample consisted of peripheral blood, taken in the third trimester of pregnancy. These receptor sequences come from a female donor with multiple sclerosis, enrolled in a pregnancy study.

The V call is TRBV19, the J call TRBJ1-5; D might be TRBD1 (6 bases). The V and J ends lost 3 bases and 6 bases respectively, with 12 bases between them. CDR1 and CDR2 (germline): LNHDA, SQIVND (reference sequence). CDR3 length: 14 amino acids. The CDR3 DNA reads TGTGCCAGTAGTATCGACAGGTCTACTCAGCCCCAGCATTTT. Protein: CASSIDRSTQPQHF.

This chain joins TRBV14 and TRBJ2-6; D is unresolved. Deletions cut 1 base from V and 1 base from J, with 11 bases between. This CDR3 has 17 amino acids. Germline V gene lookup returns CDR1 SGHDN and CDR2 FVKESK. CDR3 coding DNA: TGTGCCAGCAGCCAAGTGGCAGGTGGTTCTGGGGCCAACGTCCTGACTTTC. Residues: CASSQVAGGSGANVLTF. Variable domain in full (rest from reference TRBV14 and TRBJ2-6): EAGVTQFPSHSVIEKGQTVTLRCDPISGHDNLYWYRRVMGKEIKFLLHFVKESKQDESGMPNNRFLAERTGGTYSTLKVQPAELEDSGVYFCASSQVAGGSGANVLTFGAGSRLTVL.

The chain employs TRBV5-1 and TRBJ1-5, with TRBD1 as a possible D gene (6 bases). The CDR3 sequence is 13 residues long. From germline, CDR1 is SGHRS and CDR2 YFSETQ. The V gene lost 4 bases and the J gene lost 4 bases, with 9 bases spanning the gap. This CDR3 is CASSPGQNQPQHF. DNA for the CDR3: TGCGCCAGCAGCCCAGGACAGAATCAGCCCCAGCATTTT.

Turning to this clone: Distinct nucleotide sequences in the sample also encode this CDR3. DNA of the CDR3: TGTGCCAGCAGCCCCGGACAGGGCTCAAATCAGCCCCAGCATTTT. It yields the protein CASSPGQGSNQPQHF. The J gene is TRBJ1-5, the V gene TRBV7-2; 8 bases line up with TRBD1. Germline-derived CDR1 and CDR2 are SGHTA and FQGNSA. The CDR3 runs 15 residues. With 5 bases clipped from V and 4 bases from J, the junction kept 7 bases outside the gene matches.

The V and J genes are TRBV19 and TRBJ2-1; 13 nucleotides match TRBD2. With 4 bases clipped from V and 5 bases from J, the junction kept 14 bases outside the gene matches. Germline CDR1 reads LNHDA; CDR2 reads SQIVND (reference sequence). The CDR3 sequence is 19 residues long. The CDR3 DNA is TGTGCCAGTAGTAGGCAACCACCCGGGACTAGCGGGAACGACAATGAGCAGTTCTTC. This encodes CASSRQPPGTSGNDNEQFF.

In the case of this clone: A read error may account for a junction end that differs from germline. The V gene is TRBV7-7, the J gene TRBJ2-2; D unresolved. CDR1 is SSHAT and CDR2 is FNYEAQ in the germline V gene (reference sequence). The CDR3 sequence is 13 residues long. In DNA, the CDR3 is TGTGCTAGCAGCGAAACTTTAACCGGGGAGCTGTTTTTT. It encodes CASSETLTGELFF.

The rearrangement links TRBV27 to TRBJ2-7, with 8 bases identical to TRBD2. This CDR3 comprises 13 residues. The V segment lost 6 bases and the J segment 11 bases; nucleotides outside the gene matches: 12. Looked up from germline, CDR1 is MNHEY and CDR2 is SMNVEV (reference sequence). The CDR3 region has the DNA TGTGCCAGCAGCTCGAATTCCGGGACTAGAAAGTACTTC. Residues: CASSSNSGTRKYF.

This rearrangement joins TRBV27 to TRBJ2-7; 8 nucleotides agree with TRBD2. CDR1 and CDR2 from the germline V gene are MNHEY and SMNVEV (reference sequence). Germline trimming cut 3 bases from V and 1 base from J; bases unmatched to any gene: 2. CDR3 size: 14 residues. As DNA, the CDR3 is TGTGCCAGCAGTTTTACTAGCGGATCCTACGAGCAGTACTTC. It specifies CASSFTSGSYEQYF.

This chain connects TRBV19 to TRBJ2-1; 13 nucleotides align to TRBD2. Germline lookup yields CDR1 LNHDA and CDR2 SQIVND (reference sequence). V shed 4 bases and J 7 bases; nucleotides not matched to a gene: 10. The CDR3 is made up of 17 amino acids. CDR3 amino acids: CASSTRTSGRLSNEQFF. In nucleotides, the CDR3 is TGTGCCAGTAGTACTAGGACTAGCGGGAGACTATCGAATGAGCAGTTCTTC.